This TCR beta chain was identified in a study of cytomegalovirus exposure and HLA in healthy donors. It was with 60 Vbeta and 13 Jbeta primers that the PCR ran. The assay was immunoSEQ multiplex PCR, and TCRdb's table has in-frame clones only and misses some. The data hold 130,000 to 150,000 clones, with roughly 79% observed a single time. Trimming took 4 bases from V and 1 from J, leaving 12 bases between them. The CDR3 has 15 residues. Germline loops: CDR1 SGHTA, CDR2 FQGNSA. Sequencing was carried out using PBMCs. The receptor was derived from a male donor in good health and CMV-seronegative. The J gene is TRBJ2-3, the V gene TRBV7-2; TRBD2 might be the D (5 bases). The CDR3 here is CASSSVGAGTDTQYF. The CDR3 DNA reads TGTGCCAGCAGCTCAGTGGGAGCGGGCACAGATACGCAGTATTTT.